Presented here are 6 T cell receptor beta chains from one specimen sequenced in a study of blood T cell repertoires in COVID-19. TCRdb's copy holds only in-frame clones and misses some; the assay was immunoSEQ multiplex PCR. This sample has about 140,000 clones; around 80% occur once, and the top ten carry 3% to 4.5%. Sequencing used peripheral blood. Receptor source: a man aged 55 to 70 with acute or convalescent COVID-19.

This clone was counted only a few times. This rearrangement joins TRBV27 to TRBJ1-5, with D uncertain. Germline CDR1 and CDR2: MNHEY and SMNVEV (reference sequence). V lost 4 bases and J 5 bases, leaving 15 bases between the germline ends. The CDR3 contains 15 residues. Here the CDR3 reads CASSSLGEADQPQHF. The CDR3 DNA reads TGTGCCAGCAGTTCCCTCGGGGAGGCCGATCAGCCCCAGCATTTT.

The rearrangement links TRBV6-6 to TRBJ1-4; unclear D gene. The V end was cut by 7 bases, the J end by 8 bases, with 14 bases between. The CDR3 has 13 amino acids. Germline V gene data show CDR1 as MNHNY and CDR2 as SVGAGI (reference sequence). The DNA for the CDR3 is TGTGCCAGCAACCCGCGGGGAGGGGAAAAACTGTTTTTT. Encoded protein: CASNPRGGEKLFF.

The chain uses TRBV11-2 and TRBJ1-1; D ambiguous. CDR3 length: 16 amino acids. Germline V lookup: CDR1 SGHAT, CDR2 FQNNGV. The V end was cut by 0 bases, the J end by 0 bases, with 11 bases between. The CDR3 nucleotides are TGTGCCAGCAGCTTAGAGTTGGCGGTCATGAACACTGAAGCTTTCTTT. Residues: CASSLELAVMNTEAFF.

V and J are TRBV24-1 and TRBJ2-1, with TRBD1 as a possible D gene (5 bases). The CDR3 is 16 residues long. Germline loops: CDR1 KGHDR, CDR2 SFDVKD. Trimming shortened V by 1 base and J by 3 bases, and 12 bases separated the two germline ends. The DNA for the CDR3 is TGTGCCACCAGTGATTTTAGGACAAAGGGCTACAATGAGCAGTTCTTC. Its translation: CATSDFRTKGYNEQFF.

V usage is TRBV5-1 and J usage is TRBJ2-2, with D perhaps TRBD1 (6 bases). The CDR3 runs to 15 residues. V lost 1 base and J lost 2, with 9 bases in between. The germline V gene has CDR1 SGHRS and CDR2 YFSETQ. The CDR3 here is CASSLSTGNTGELFF. The CDR3 region has the DNA TGCGCCAGCAGCTTGTCGACAGGCAACACCGGGGAGCTGTTTTTT.

The chain carries TRBV28 and TRBJ1-2; D is ambiguous. Germline V gene data show CDR1 as MDHEN and CDR2 as SYDVKM. Deletions cut 2 bases from V and 7 bases from J, with 14 bases between. The CDR3 covers 14 residues. The CDR3 spells CASSLIPGLGGYTF. CDR3 nucleotide sequence: TGTGCCAGCAGTTTAATCCCGGGTTTAGGTGGCTACACCTTC.